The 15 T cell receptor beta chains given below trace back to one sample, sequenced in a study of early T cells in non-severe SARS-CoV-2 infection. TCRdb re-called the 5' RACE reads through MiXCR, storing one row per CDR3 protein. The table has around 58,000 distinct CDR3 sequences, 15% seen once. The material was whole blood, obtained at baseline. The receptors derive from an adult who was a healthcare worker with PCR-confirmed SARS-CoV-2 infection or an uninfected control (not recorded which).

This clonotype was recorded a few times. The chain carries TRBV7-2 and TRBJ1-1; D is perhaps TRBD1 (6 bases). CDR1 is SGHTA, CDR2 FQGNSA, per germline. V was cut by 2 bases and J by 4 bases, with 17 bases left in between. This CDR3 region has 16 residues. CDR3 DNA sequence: TGTGCCAGCAGCTTATTTCGTTGGGGGCAGGGCACTGAAGCTTTCTTT. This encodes CASSLFRWGQGTEAFF.

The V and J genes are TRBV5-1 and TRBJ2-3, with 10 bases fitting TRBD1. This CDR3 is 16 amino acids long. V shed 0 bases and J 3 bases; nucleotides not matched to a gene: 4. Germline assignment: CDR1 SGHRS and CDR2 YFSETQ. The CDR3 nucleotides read TGCGCCAGCAGCTTGGATCCGGGACAGGGGACAGATACGCAGTATTTT. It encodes CASSLDPGQGTDTQYF.

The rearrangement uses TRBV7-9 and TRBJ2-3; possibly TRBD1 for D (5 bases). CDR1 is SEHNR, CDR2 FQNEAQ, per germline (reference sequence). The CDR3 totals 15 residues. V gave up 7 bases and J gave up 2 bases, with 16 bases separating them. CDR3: CASIADRLNTDTQYF. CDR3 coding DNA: TGTGCCAGCATTGCTGACAGACTGAACACAGATACGCAGTATTTT.

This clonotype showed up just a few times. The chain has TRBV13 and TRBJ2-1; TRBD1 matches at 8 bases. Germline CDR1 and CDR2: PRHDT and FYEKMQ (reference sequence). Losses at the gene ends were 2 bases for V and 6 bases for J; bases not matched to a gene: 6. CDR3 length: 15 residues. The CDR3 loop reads CASSLPRGRANEQFF. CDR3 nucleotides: TGTGCCAGCAGCTTACCCAGGGGGCGCGCCAATGAGCAGTTCTTC.

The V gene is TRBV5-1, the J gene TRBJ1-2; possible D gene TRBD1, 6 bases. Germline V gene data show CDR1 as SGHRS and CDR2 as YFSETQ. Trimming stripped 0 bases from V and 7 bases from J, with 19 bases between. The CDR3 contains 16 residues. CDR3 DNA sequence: TGCGCCAGCAGCTTGGACGGGTCAACAGGGATTTCTGGCTACACCTTC. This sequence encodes CASSLDGSTGISGYTF.

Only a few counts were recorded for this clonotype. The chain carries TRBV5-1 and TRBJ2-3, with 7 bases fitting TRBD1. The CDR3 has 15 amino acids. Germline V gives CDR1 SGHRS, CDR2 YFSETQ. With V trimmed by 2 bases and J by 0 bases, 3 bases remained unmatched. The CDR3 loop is CASSFNRGSTDTQYF. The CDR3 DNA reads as TGCGCCAGCAGCTTTAACAGGGGAAGCACAGATACGCAGTATTTT.

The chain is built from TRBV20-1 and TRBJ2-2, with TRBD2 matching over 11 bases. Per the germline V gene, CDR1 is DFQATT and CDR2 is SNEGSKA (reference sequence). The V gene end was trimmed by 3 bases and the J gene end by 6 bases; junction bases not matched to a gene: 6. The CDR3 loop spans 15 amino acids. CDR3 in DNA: TGCAGTGCTAGTACACTAGCGGGAGATGCCGGGGAGCTGTTTTTT. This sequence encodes CSASTLAGDAGELFF.

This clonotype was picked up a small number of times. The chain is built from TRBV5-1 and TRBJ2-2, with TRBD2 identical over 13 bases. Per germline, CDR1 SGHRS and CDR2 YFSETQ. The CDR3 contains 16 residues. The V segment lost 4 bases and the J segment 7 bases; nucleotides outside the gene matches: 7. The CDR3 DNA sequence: TGCGCCAGCAGCGCACTAGCGGGAGGGCCCGGCGGGGAGCTGTTTTTT. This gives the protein CASSALAGGPGGELFF.

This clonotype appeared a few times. This CDR3 reads CASSLQNSPLHF. For the CDR3, the DNA is TGTGCCAGCAGTTTGCAGAATTCACCCCTCCACTTT. The chain combines TRBV28 with TRBJ1-6, with D unclear. The CDR3 runs 12 residues. Germline values: CDR1 MDHEN, CDR2 SYDVKM. V was shortened by 3 bases and J by 7 bases, with 4 bases between the two germline ends.

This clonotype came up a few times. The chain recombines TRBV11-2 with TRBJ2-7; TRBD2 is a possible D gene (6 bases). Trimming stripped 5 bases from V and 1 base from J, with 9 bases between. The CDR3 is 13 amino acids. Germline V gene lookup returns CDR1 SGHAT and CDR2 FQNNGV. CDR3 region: CASSTGGSYEQYF. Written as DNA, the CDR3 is TGTGCCAGCAGCACCGGGGGATCCTACGAGCAGTACTTC. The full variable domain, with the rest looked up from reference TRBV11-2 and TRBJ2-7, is EAGVAQSPRYKIIEKRQSVAFWCNPISGHATLYWYQQILGQGPKLLIQFQNNGVVDDSQLPKDRFSAERLKGVDSTLKIQPAKLEDSAVYLCASSTGGSYEQYFGPGTRLTVT.

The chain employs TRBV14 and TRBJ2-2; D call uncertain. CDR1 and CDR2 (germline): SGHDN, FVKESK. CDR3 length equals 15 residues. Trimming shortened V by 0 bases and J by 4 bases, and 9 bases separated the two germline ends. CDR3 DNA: TGTGCCAGCAGCCAAGAGCGAGGCTCCACCGGGGAGCTGTTTTTT. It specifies CASSQERGSTGELFF.

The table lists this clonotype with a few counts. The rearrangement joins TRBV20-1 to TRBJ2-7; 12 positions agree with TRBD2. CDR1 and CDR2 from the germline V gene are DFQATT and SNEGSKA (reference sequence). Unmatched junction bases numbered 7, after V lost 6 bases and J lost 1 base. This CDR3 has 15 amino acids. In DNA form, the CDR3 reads TGCAGTGCCCCCCCTAGCGGGGGGGCATCCTACGAGCAGTACTTC. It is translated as CSAPPSGGASYEQYF.

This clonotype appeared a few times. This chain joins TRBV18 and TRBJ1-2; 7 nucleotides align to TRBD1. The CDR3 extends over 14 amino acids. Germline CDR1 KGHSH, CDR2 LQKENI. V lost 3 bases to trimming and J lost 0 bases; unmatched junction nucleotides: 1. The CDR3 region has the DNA TGTGCCAGCTCACCGGGACAGCCTAACTATGGCTACACCTTC. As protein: CASSPGQPNYGYTF.

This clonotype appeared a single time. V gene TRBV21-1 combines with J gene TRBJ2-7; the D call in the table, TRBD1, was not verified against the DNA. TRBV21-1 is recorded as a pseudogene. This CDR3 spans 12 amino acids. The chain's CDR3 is CASSAREAGLRV. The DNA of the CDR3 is TGTGCCAGCAGCGCCCGAGAGGCAGGGCTAAGAGTC.

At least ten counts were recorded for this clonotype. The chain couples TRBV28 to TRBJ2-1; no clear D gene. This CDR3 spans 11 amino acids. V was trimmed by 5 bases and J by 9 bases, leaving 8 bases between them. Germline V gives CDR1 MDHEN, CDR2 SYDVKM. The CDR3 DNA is TGTGCCAGCAGTGGGGTGGGTGAGCAGTTCTTC. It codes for CASSGVGEQFF.